This entry features one T cell receptor beta chain sequence. What it binds is unknown. Reverse transcription of all isolated RNA meant that expressed TCRB transcripts were sequenced. Only in-frame clones appear in the TCRdb table, and some are missing; sequencing was by immunoSEQ multiplex PCR. The sample has around 600,000 clones, 9.5% to 15% seen once. Trimming removed 1 base from V and 0 bases from J, with 7 bases in between. The germline V gene has CDR1 SEHNR and CDR2 FQNEAQ (reference sequence). This CDR3 is 15 amino acids long. The data belong to a study of beta chain features in type 1 diabetes. General study findings and limits: Shortening of TCRB CDR3s, moderate but significant, appeared in all four CD4+ subsets of Type 1 diabetes patients. For patients, the naive, central memory and Treg TCRB repertoires appeared more alike than for healthy donors.

One heparinised blood draw averaging approximately 120 mL was given by each donor. The material sequenced was naive CD4+ T cells from blood. The V gene is TRBV7-9, the J gene TRBJ1-5; D is unclear. The clonotype was recovered from a man under 40 with type 1 diabetes. Here the CDR3 DNA reads TGTGCCAGCAGCTTAGGTCTGGATAGCAATCAGCCCCAGCATTTT. This translates into CASSLGLDSNQPQHF.